The clone carrying this T cell receptor (beta chain) was observed a single time. The sample is drawn from a study of blood T cell repertoires in COVID-19. Study context: PBMCs, B-cell-depleted T cells, or T cells were the source of the cDNA or gDNA that made up the material.

Method: immunoSEQ multiplex PCR; TCRdb's copy keeps in-frame clones and lacks some. The table records about 61,000 clones, around four fifths of them present only once. This TCR derives from a man aged 70 or older with acute or convalescent COVID-19. Material: peripheral blood.

The CDR3 reads CASSPKRGDQPQHF. CDR3 nucleotides: TGTGCCAGCAGCCCCAAAAGGGGTGATCAGCCCCAGCATTTT. The chain employs TRBV4-2 and TRBJ1-5, with D maybe TRBD1 (5 bases). CDR3 size: 14 residues. Germline CDR1 is LGHNA and CDR2 is YNFKEQ. V dropped 4 bases and J dropped 5 bases, with 12 bases sitting between them.